A selection of T cell receptor beta chains follows, all from one sample in a study of blood T cell repertoires in COVID-19. Repertoires were generated with immunoSEQ multiplex PCR, while TCRdb's copy carries only in-frame clones and drops some. This sample has roughly 270,000 clones; about four fifths occur once, and the top ten carry approximately 5%. Sample: PBMCs or T cells enriched from blood (not recorded which). The receptors shown here come from a man aged 35 to 55 who had been exposed to COVID-19. The CDR3 runs from the conserved cysteine through the conserved F or W. D genes are given only for firm matches. A row's size may be missing; if present it is once, few, many or a size class.

>TRBV10-1|TRBJ2-7|NA|NA
CASSRAPTYEQYF
TGCGCCAGCAGCAGGGCCCCCACCTACGAGCAGTACTTC
>TRBV6-5|TRBJ2-5|NA|TRBD1
CASREGQGAETQYF
TGTGCCAGCAGGGAGGGACAGGGGGCCGAGACCCAGTACTTC
>TRBV3-1/TRBV3-2|TRBJ1-1|NA|NA
CASSQAGNTEAFF
TGTGCCAGCAGCCAAGCAGGGAACACTGAAGCTTTCTTT
>TRBV12-5|TRBJ2-2|NA|NA
CASGLVLGRETGELFF
TGTGCTAGTGGTTTGGTACTGGGACGGGAGACCGGGGAGCTGTTTTTT
>TRBV15|TRBJ1-1|NA|TRBD1
CATSKDRASGTFF
TGTGCCACCAGCAAGGACAGGGCGTCGGGAACTTTCTTT
>TRBV18|TRBJ2-7|NA|NA
CASSPEPTVVGYF
TGTGCCAGCTCACCAGAACCGACAGTTGTTGGGTACTTC
>TRBV7-9|TRBJ2-1|NA|NA
CASSSTRTEQFF
TGTGCCAGCAGCTCAACTAGGACTGAGCAGTTCTTC
>TRBV5-1|TRBJ2-2|NA|NA
CASSGRVNTGELFF
TGCGCCAGCAGCGGCAGGGTCAACACCGGGGAGCTGTTTTTT
>TRBV19|TRBJ2-7|NA|TRBD1
CASSIGDSAYEQYF
TGTGCCAGTAGTATTGGGGACAGCGCCTACGAGCAGTACTTC
>TRBV3-1/TRBV3-2|TRBJ2-5|once|TRBD2
CASSRDSGGTTGTQYF
TGTGCCAGCAGCAGGGATTCGGGGGGAACTACAGGGACCCAGTACTTC
>TRBV10-3|TRBJ2-3|NA|TRBD2
CAISGGAGGGRTDTQYF
TGTGCCATCAGTGGCGGAGCGGGAGGGGGGCGCACAGATACGCAGTATTTT
>TRBV18|TRBJ2-1|NA|TRBD1
CASSPIRAGGDEQFF
TGTGCCAGCTCACCTATTAGGGCAGGGGGAGATGAGCAGTTCTTC
>TRBV5-4|TRBJ2-2|NA|NA
CASSLSAANTGELFF
TGTGCCAGCAGCTTGTCAGCGGCGAACACCGGGGAGCTGTTTTTT